The next 9 T cell receptor beta chains were all read from a single sample in a study of shared T cell receptors in the human thymus. Assay: immunoSEQ multiplex PCR; the TCRdb copy retains only in-frame clones and omits some. In the table there are under 850,000 clones, 88% of which are singletons. The same specimen was also included in a second study, on human thymus T cells.

The specimen sequenced was thymocytes. These receptors were collected from a boy in the first two years of life with a congenital heart defect.

As concerns this clone: The sample has other DNA sequences that encode this CDR3 too. The chain combines TRBV27 with TRBJ2-3; the match to TRBD2 covers 9 bases. Germline lookup yields CDR1 MNHEY and CDR2 SMNVEV (reference sequence). The CDR3 runs to 15 residues. V was pared by 3 bases and J by 0 bases, with 1 base of the junction left unmatched. The CDR3 DNA sequence: TGTGCCAGCAGTTTGACTAGCGGAAGCACAGATACGCAGTATTTT. It translates to CASSLTSGSTDTQYF.

This chain uses TRBV28 with TRBJ2-3; 12 bases align to TRBD2. V lost 5 bases and J lost 3; bases outside the gene matches: 3. Germline V CDR1 and CDR2: MDHEN, SYDVKM. This CDR3 comprises 15 residues. Written as DNA, the CDR3 is TGTGCCAGCAGTCTGACTAGCGGGAGTACAGATACGCAGTATTTT. This sequence encodes CASSLTSGSTDTQYF.

Only a few counts were recorded for this clone. The chain combines TRBV12-5 with TRBJ2-3, with 9 nucleotides matching TRBD2. Germline CDR1 LGHNT, CDR2 FRNRAP. This CDR3 region has 15 residues. The trim removed 5 bases at V and 4 bases at J, leaving 7 bases unmatched. This chain's CDR3 is CASGTQAGGSDTQYF. For the CDR3, the DNA is TGTGCTAGTGGTACCCAAGCGGGAGGATCAGATACGCAGTATTTT.

The rearrangement links TRBV2 to TRBJ2-7; 7 nucleotides line up with TRBD1. The germline V gene encodes CDR1 SNHLY and CDR2 FYNNEI. CDR3 size: 14 residues. Germline trimming cut 7 bases from V and 3 bases from J; bases unmatched to any gene: 9. As DNA, the CDR3 is TGTGCCAGCAAAGGGTCCGGGACAGACTACGAGCAGTACTTC. Encoded protein: CASKGSGTDYEQYF.

The CDR3 is CAWSAGTSGSQSYNEQFF. Here the CDR3 DNA reads TGTGCCTGGAGTGCCGGGACTAGCGGGAGTCAATCCTACAATGAGCAGTTCTTC. J is TRBJ2-1 and V is TRBV30; TRBD2 aligns across 14 bases. The CDR3 is made up of 18 amino acids. Per the germline V gene, CDR1 is GTSNPN and CDR2 is SVGIG (reference sequence). After removal of 1 base from V and 1 base from J, the junction contained 6 bases not matched to a gene.

J is TRBJ2-7 and V is TRBV27; TRBD1 matches at 7 bases. J was trimmed by 0 bases and V by 3 bases; bases with no gene match: 2. Germline assignment: CDR1 MNHEY and CDR2 SMNVEV (reference sequence). The CDR3 is made up of 14 amino acids. The CDR3 sequence is CASSLTGPSYEQYF. The DNA for the CDR3 is TGTGCCAGCAGTTTGACAGGGCCCTCCTACGAGCAGTACTTC.

This clone appeared once. This sequence joins TRBV5-5 and TRBJ1-1; the D is unclear. The CDR3 contains 15 residues. V was clipped by 0 bases and J by 4 bases, with 13 bases between them. The germline CDR1 and CDR2 sequences are SGHKS and YYEKEE (reference sequence). The CDR3 loop reads CASSLVGESLTEAFF. The CDR3 nucleotides read TGTGCCAGCAGCTTGGTCGGGGAGAGCCTCACTGAAGCTTTCTTT.

This clone occurred a few times. The gene calls are TRBV18 and TRBJ2-1; 7 nucleotides match TRBD2. The CDR3 length is 11 residues. CDR1 KGHSH and CDR2 LQKENI come from the germline V gene. Losses at the gene ends were 6 bases for V and 9 bases for J; bases not matched to a gene: 2. This CDR3 reads CASSWGGEQFF. In nucleotides, the CDR3 is TGTGCCAGCTCGTGGGGGGGTGAGCAGTTCTTC. The whole variable domain, filled in from reference TRBV18 and TRBJ2-1, reads NAGVMQNPRHLVRRRGQEARLRCSPMKGHSHVYWYRQLPEEGLKFMVYLQKENIIDESGMPKERFSAEFPKEGPSILRIQQVVRGDSAAYFCASSWGGEQFFGPGTRLTVL.

The J gene is TRBJ2-7, the V gene TRBV11-2; 8 bases line up with TRBD1. Per germline, CDR1 SGHAT and CDR2 FQNNGV. CDR3 length: 14 residues. V lost 2 bases, J lost 4 bases, and 4 bases stayed unmatched. The CDR3 sequence: CASSLQGAQYEQYF. The CDR3 coding sequence is TGTGCCAGCAGCTTACAGGGGGCCCAATACGAGCAGTACTTC.